One T cell receptor (beta chain) is described in this entry. This record belongs to a study of blood T cell repertoires in COVID-19. Across the study: The cDNA or gDNA used as material had been derived from T cells, B-cell-depleted T cells, or PBMCs.

Clinical histories supplied by participants themselves formed the basis of cohort assignment. Germline CDR1 and CDR2: MNHEY and SVGAGI. Between the trimmed V and J ends, which lost 0 bases and 5 bases, there was a span of 5 bases. This CDR3 has 13 residues. Original data processing: Researchers report that nucleated cell counts were estimated from reference gene primer amplification. Method: immunoSEQ multiplex PCR; TCRdb's copy keeps in-frame clones and lacks some. From that table come the V and J calls and clone size; the DNA was used to work out D and trimming. The sample has some 230,000 clones; about 79% are singletons.

This rearrangement joins TRBV6-5 to TRBJ2-1; D gene unclear. Material: PBMCs or T cells enriched from blood (not recorded which). This TCR derives from a woman in her thirties or forties with acute COVID-19. CDR3 coding DNA: TGTGCCAGCAGTTACTCAGCGAACAATGAGCAGTTCTTC. Protein: CASSYSANNEQFF.